A single sample gave rise to the 27 T cell receptor beta chains below, sequenced in a study of identical twins. TCRdb re-called the 5' RACE reads with MiXCR, one entry per CDR3 protein. The data hold about 460,000 distinct CDR3 sequences, with 12% to 15% observed a single time. These data also formed part of another study, on yellow fever vaccine responses in identical twins.

The specimen was CD4+ T cells sorted from blood. The receptors here all came from a woman between 18 and 29 years old in good health.

This chain joins TRBV11-2 and TRBJ2-1; D could derive from TRBD1 or TRBD2 (6 bases each). The V gene's germline CDR1 is SGHAT and CDR2 FQNNGV. Trimming left V 4 bases short and J 4 bases short, with 14 bases between. This CDR3 is built from 15 residues. The CDR3 DNA reads TGTGCCAGCAGCTCAGTGGGGGGCGCTTACAATGAGCAGTTCTTC. It encodes CASSSVGGAYNEQFF.

This clonotype was counted ten times or more. The J gene is TRBJ2-5, the V gene TRBV7-2, with D uncertain. In germline, CDR1 is SGHTA, CDR2 FQGNSA. The V end was cut by 6 bases, the J end by 4 bases, with 9 bases between. This CDR3 is 12 amino acids long. This CDR3 is CASSSGRETQYF. In nucleotides, the CDR3 is TGTGCCAGCAGTTCCGGGCGAGAGACCCAGTACTTC.

CDR3 amino acids: CASSRDRPSTDTQYF. CDR3 nucleotide sequence: TGCGCCAGCAGTCGGGACAGGCCTAGCACAGATACGCAGTATTTT. The chain carries TRBV5-1 and TRBJ2-3; 8 bases are a match to TRBD1. V dropped 5 bases and J dropped 0; count of bases not matched to a gene: 5. Germline CDR1 SGHRS, CDR2 YFSETQ. The CDR3 is 15 amino acids.

This clonotype was counted only a few times. V is TRBV20-1 and J is TRBJ2-5, with D unresolved. This CDR3 has 12 residues. V lost 3 bases to trimming and J lost 5 bases, with 10 bases between them. Germline V lookup: CDR1 DFQATT, CDR2 SNEGSKA (reference sequence). This CDR3 reads CSASNWLETQYF. CDR3 DNA sequence: TGCAGTGCTAGTAATTGGTTGGAGACCCAGTACTTC.

This rearrangement joins TRBV5-8 to TRBJ1-5, with 7 bases aligning to TRBD1. Germline values: CDR1 SGHTS, CDR2 YDEGEE. The J segment lost 6 bases and the V segment lost 0 bases, leaving 6 bases of the junction unmatched. The CDR3 runs to 15 residues. In nucleotides, the CDR3 is TGTGCCAGCAGCTTGGCCAGGGGGGTTGGTCAGCCCCAGCATTTT. It is translated as CASSLARGVGQPQHF.

The chain recombines TRBV4-3 with TRBJ2-3, with 11 bases that match TRBD1. The CDR3 runs to 14 residues. The V segment lost 8 bases and the J segment 4 bases; nucleotides outside the gene matches: 5. Germline CDR1 and CDR2: LGHNA and YSLEER. CDR3 nucleotides: TGCGCCAGCCGGTCGGGACAGGGGGCAGATACGCAGTATTTT. It codes for CASRSGQGADTQYF.

This clonotype appeared many times. V and J are TRBV4-2 and TRBJ2-1; TRBD2 matches 8 bases. The germline V gene has CDR1 LGHNA and CDR2 YNFKEQ. The CDR3 runs 18 residues. V dropped 3 bases and J dropped 3; count of bases not matched to a gene: 13. The CDR3 nucleotides read TGTGCCAGCAGCCAGGCTCCCCAAGGAAGCGGGGGCTACAATGAGCAGTTCTTC. Protein product: CASSQAPQGSGGYNEQFF.

J is TRBJ1-5 and V is TRBV6-1, with 8 positions matching TRBD1. This CDR3 spans 15 amino acids. V shed 6 bases, J shed 7 bases, and the junction held 11 bases outside the gene matches. Germline lookup yields CDR1 MNHNS and CDR2 SASEGT. For the CDR3, the DNA is TGTGCCAGCAGCCGCGGACAGGGTCTAGAGCAGCCCCAGCATTTT. It codes for CASSRGQGLEQPQHF.

The chain combines TRBV10-1 with TRBJ2-2; 7 bases map to TRBD1. Trimming took 6 bases from V and 6 from J; bases not matched to a gene: 7. Germline CDR1 WNHNN, CDR2 SYGVQD (reference sequence). The CDR3 spans 14 residues. The CDR3 loop reads CASSGQAGPGELFF. The CDR3 nucleotides read TGCGCCAGCAGCGGACAGGCTGGGCCCGGGGAGCTGTTTTTT.

This sequence joins TRBV12-3 or TRBV12-4 and TRBJ2-5, with 7 nucleotides matching TRBD2. The CDR3 has 16 amino acids. V trimming: 8 bases; J trimming: 7 bases; junction bases outside the gene matches: 19. As DNA, the CDR3 is TGTGCCAGCCGAAGGGTGACTAGCCGACCATCTGGGACCCAGTACTTC. Translated: CASRRVTSRPSGTQYF.

The chain uses TRBV28 and TRBJ2-3; 7 nucleotides align to TRBD2. CDR1 and CDR2 (germline): MDHEN, SYDVKM. V lost 6 bases, J lost 5 bases, and 8 bases stayed unmatched. The CDR3 sequence is 14 residues long. CDR3 nucleotide sequence: TGTGCCAGCAGCCAAACTAGCGTTGGAGATACGCAGTATTTT. It specifies CASSQTSVGDTQYF.

This clonotype was seen more than once but under ten times. The genes are TRBV29-1 and TRBJ2-1; no clear D. This CDR3 contains 10 residues. Germline V gene lookup returns CDR1 SQVTM and CDR2 ANQGSEA. V was shortened by 5 bases and J by 6 bases, with 5 bases between the two germline ends. CDR3 region: CSVIGNEQFF. CDR3 in DNA: TGCAGCGTTATAGGCAATGAGCAGTTCTTC.

This clonotype was counted between two and nine times. The chain links TRBV29-1 to TRBJ2-2; TRBD1 agrees at 9 bases. The J segment lost 7 bases and the V segment lost 1 base, leaving 10 bases of the junction unmatched. CDR3 length equals 16 residues. Germline CDR1 and CDR2: SQVTM and ANQGSEA. Written as DNA, the CDR3 is TGCAGCGTTGAAGTACTACAGGGGGCGCTTAGCGGGGAGCTGTTTTTT. Residues: CSVEVLQGALSGELFF.

This clonotype appeared a few times. V and J are TRBV5-6 and TRBJ2-1; TRBD1 agrees at 8 bases. The CDR3 runs to 16 residues. CDR1 is SGHDT and CDR2 is YYEEEE in the germline V gene. J lost 5 bases, V lost 3 bases, and 10 bases had no gene match. CDR3 nucleotides: TGTGCCAGCAGCTCTATACCTGGACAGGGTAACAATGAGCAGTTCTTC. Protein product: CASSSIPGQGNNEQFF. Based on the CDR3 plus reference TRBV5-6 and TRBJ2-1, the full variable domain is DAGVTQSPTHLIKTRGQQVTLRCSPKSGHDTVSWYQQALGQGPQFIFQYYEEEERQRGNFPDRFSGHQFPNYSSELNVNALLLGDSALYLCASSSIPGQGNNEQFFGPGTRLTVL.

The genes are TRBV9 and TRBJ2-1; 7 nucleotides agree with TRBD1. The V and J ends lost 4 bases and 1 base, in that order; junction bases with no gene match: 8. The CDR3 is 16 amino acids. Germline CDR1 and CDR2: SGDLS and YYNGEE. CDR3 DNA: TGTGCCAGCAGCCCCCAGTCAGGGGGATCCTACAATGAGCAGTTCTTC. Translating it yields CASSPQSGGSYNEQFF.

A few counts support this clonotype. The rearrangement uses TRBV11-3 and TRBJ2-5; D is possibly TRBD1 or TRBD2 (5 bases each). Germline values: CDR1 SGHNT, CDR2 YENEEA. Trimming removed 4 bases at V and 11 bases at J, with 14 bases between. The CDR3 length is 12 residues. The CDR3 nucleotides read TGTGCCAGCAGCTCCACCCTGGGACCTCAGTACTTC. Translating gives CASSSTLGPQYF. Filled out from reference TRBV11-3 and TRBJ2-5, the complete variable domain reads EAGVVQSPRYKIIEKKQPVAFWCNPISGHNTLYWYLQNLGQGPELLIRYENEEAVDDSQLPKDRFSAERLKGVDSTLKIQPAELGDSAVYLCASSSTLGPQYFGPGTRLLVL.

This clonotype was seen a handful of times. This chain links TRBV5-1 with TRBJ2-1; possible D gene TRBD1, 6 bases. V lost 6 bases to trimming and J lost 1 base, with 8 bases between them. The CDR3 extends over 13 amino acids. The germline CDR1 and CDR2 sequences are SGHRS and YFSETQ. In DNA, the CDR3 is TGCGCCAGCACCACAGGGTCCTACAATGAGCAGTTCTTC. It codes for CASTTGSYNEQFF.

The chain links TRBV12-3 or TRBV12-4 to TRBJ2-5; 10 bases line up with TRBD2. Trimming removed 5 bases from V and 3 bases from J; junction bases left unmatched: 9. There are 16 residues in the CDR3. The chain's CDR3 is CASSLIRLAGEETQYF. The CDR3 bases are TGTGCCAGCAGTCTCATTAGGCTAGCGGGGGAAGAGACCCAGTACTTC.

This clonotype was recorded a few times. The V call is TRBV5-1, the J call TRBJ2-1; D not resolved. Germline CDR1 reads SGHRS; CDR2 reads YFSETQ. The length of the CDR3 is 15 residues. Trimming shortened V by 3 bases and J by 1 base, and 11 bases separated the two germline ends. The CDR3 DNA is TGCGCCAGCAGCTGGGTGACTGGGTCCTACAATGAGCAGTTCTTC. This encodes CASSWVTGSYNEQFF. Based on the CDR3 plus reference TRBV5-1 and TRBJ2-1, the full variable domain is KAGVTQTPRYLIKTRGQQVTLSCSPISGHRSVSWYQQTPGQGLQFLFEYFSETQRNKGNFPGRFSGRQFSNSRSEMNVSTLELGDSALYLCASSWVTGSYNEQFFGPGTRLTVL.

The chain couples TRBV27 to TRBJ2-1; 9 bases line up with TRBD1. CDR3 length: 16 residues. The germline CDR1 and CDR2 sequences are MNHEY and SMNVEV (reference sequence). After removal of 5 bases from V and 7 bases from J, the junction contained 12 bases not matched to a gene. The CDR3 here is CASSPRQGVGDNEQFF. CDR3 in DNA: TGTGCCAGCAGTCCGCGACAGGGGGTGGGCGATAATGAGCAGTTCTTC.

The table lists this clonotype with a few counts. The CDR3: CASSQGGPGAQYF. In DNA, the CDR3 is TGTGCCAGCAGCCAGGGAGGACCGGGGGCCCAGTACTTC. This chain links TRBV3-1 with TRBJ2-5; possibly TRBD2 for D (6 bases). V was cut by 3 bases and J by 9 bases, with 14 bases left in between. In germline, CDR1 is LGHDT, CDR2 YNNKEL (reference sequence). This CDR3 is built from 13 residues.

V usage is TRBV5-5 and J usage is TRBJ2-3, with a possible D match to TRBD2 (7 bases). The germline gives CDR1 SGHKS, CDR2 YYEKEE (reference sequence). V lost 3 bases, J lost 1 base, and 18 bases lay in between. The CDR3 length is 17 residues. CDR3 sequence: CASSWRGGGGGTDTQYF. The CDR3 nucleotides read TGTGCCAGCAGCTGGCGCGGGGGCGGAGGAGGCACAGATACGCAGTATTTT.

The chain couples TRBV6-1 to TRBJ2-1; D is perhaps TRBD2 (6 bases). There are 16 residues in the CDR3. The germline V gene has CDR1 MNHNS and CDR2 SASEGT. Between the trimmed V and J ends, which lost 2 bases and 3 bases, there was a span of 14 bases. This CDR3 is CASSEYRGSIYNEQFF. As DNA, the CDR3 is TGTGCCAGCAGTGAATACCGGGGGTCGATCTACAATGAGCAGTTCTTC.

The chain employs TRBV20-1 and TRBJ2-7, with 11 positions matching TRBD2. The germline CDR1 and CDR2 sequences are DFQATT and SNEGSKA (reference sequence). CDR3 length: 13 amino acids. V was pared by 4 bases and J by 5 bases, with 4 bases of the junction left unmatched. The chain's CDR3 is CSAIAGGRHEQYF. CDR3 sequence (DNA): TGCAGTGCTATAGCGGGAGGGCGTCACGAGCAGTACTTC.

A few counts support this clonotype. The chain is built from TRBV28 and TRBJ2-7; TRBD1 agrees at 10 bases. Germline V gene lookup returns CDR1 MDHEN and CDR2 SYDVKM. The CDR3 is made up of 15 amino acids. The ends lost 5 bases at V and 5 bases at J; junction bases unmatched: 9. The CDR3 DNA is TGTGCCAGCAGTACAGACAGGGGGCCTGGGGACGAGCAGTACTTC. Translating it yields CASSTDRGPGDEQYF.

The chain combines TRBV7-9 with TRBJ2-1, with TRBD2 identical over 7 bases. Germline V CDR1 and CDR2: SEHNR, FQNEAQ (reference sequence). V lost 1 base to trimming and J lost 5 bases; unmatched junction nucleotides: 11. This CDR3 comprises 17 residues. The CDR3 DNA sequence: TGTGCCAGCAGCTTAGGCAGGAGGGACTACGGAGACAATGAGCAGTTCTTC. Translation gives CASSLGRRDYGDNEQFF.

This clonotype came up many times. The V gene is TRBV10-3, the J gene TRBJ2-7; perhaps TRBD1 as D (5 bases). This CDR3 has 14 residues. From germline, CDR1 is ENHRY and CDR2 SYGVKD. V lost 11 bases and J 3 bases, leaving 20 bases between the germline ends. The CDR3 protein is CAPGSAGIFYEQYF. DNA for the CDR3: TGTGCCCCCGGTAGTGCAGGGATATTCTACGAGCAGTACTTC.